The entry that follows covers one T cell receptor (beta chain) sequence. As yet, its antigen is unknown. The germline V gene has CDR1 GTSNPN and CDR2 SVGIG (reference sequence). The V gene lost 2 bases and the J gene lost 10 bases, with 21 bases spanning the gap. This CDR3 contains 15 residues. From blood CD8+ and CD4+ T cells, the TCR beta chain was sequenced. The authors negatively isolated CD8+ and CD4+ T cells and FACS-enriched TEMRA cells. RNA, at roughly 0.45 to 1 ug, was reverse transcribed with random hexamers. The method of amplification for TCR beta CDR3 was immunoSEQ multiplex PCR, covering 54 Vbeta and 13 Jbeta. Via MiXCR, TCRdb re-called the immunoSEQ multiplex PCR reads, giving one row per CDR3 protein. The repertoire holds roughly 250,000 distinct CDR3 sequences, with about 96% as singletons. These data are taken from a study of CD8 T cells in Susac syndrome. The study, taken as a whole, reports: In Susac syndrome, the CD4+ T cell repertoires did not show clonal expansion.

This receptor was taken from a human donor with Susac syndrome. The V call is TRBV30, the J call TRBJ2-1, with a tentative D call TRBD2 (6 bases). Specimen: CD4+ T cells from PBMCs. In DNA form, the CDR3 reads TGTGCCTGGAGTAATCGCGAACTAGCCATCCAGGAGCAGTTCTTC. Translating it yields CAWSNRELAIQEQFF.